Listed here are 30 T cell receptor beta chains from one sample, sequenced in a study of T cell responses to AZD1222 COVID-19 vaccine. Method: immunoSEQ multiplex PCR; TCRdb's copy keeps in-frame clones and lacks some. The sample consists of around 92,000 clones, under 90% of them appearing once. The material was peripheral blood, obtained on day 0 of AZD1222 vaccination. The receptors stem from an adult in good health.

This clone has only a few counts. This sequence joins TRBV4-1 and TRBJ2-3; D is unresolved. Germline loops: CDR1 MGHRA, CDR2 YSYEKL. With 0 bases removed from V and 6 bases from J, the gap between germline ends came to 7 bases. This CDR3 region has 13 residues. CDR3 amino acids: CASSQEGPDTQYF. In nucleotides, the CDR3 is TGCGCCAGCAGCCAAGAAGGTCCCGATACGCAGTATTTT.

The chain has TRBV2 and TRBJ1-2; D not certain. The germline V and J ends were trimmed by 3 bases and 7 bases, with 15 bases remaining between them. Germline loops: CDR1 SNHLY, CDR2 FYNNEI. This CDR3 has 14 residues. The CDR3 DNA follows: TGTGCCAGCAGTGAGGAAGGTGTACGAGGTGGCTACACCTTC. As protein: CASSEEGVRGGYTF.

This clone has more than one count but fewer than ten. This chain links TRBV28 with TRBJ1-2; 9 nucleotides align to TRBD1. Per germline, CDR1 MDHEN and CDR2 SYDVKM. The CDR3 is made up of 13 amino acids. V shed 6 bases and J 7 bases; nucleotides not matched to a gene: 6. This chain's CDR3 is CASSLPDRGGYTF. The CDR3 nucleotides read TGTGCCAGCAGCCTGCCGGACAGGGGTGGCTACACCTTC.

CDR3 protein: CASTLGQRTDTQYF. CDR3 sequence (DNA): TGTGCCAGCACCCTAGGTCAACGCACAGATACGCAGTATTTT. The chain uses TRBV11-1 and TRBJ2-3, with unresolved D. The CDR3 has 14 amino acids. Between the trimmed V and J ends, which lost 7 bases and 1 base, there was a span of 12 bases. Germline lookup yields CDR1 SGHAT and CDR2 FQDESV (reference sequence).

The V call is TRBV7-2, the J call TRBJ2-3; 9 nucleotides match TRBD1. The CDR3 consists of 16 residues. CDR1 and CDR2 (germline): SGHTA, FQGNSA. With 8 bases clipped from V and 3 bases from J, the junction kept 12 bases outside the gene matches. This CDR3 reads CASVETGGSLTDTQYF. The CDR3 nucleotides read TGTGCCAGCGTAGAAACAGGGGGCTCGTTGACAGATACGCAGTATTTT.

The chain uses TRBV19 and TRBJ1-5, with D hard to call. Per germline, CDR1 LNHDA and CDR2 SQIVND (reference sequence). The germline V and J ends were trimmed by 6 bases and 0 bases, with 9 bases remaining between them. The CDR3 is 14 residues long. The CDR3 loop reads CASRDGNSNQPQHF. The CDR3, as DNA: TGTGCCAGTAGAGACGGAAATAGCAATCAGCCCCAGCATTTT.

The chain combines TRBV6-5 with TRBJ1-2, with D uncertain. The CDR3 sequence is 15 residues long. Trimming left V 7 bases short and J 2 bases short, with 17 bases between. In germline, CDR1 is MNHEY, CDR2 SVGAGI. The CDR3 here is CASTLNDGKNYGYTF. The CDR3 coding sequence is TGTGCCAGCACCCTGAATGACGGAAAGAACTATGGCTACACCTTC.

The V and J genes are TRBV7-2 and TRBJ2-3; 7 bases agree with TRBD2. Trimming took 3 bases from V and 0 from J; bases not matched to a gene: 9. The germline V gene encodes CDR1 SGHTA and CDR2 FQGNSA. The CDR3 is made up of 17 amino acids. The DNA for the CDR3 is TGTGCCAGCAGCTTGAATCGACTAGCACTTAGCACAGATACGCAGTATTTT. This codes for CASSLNRLALSTDTQYF.

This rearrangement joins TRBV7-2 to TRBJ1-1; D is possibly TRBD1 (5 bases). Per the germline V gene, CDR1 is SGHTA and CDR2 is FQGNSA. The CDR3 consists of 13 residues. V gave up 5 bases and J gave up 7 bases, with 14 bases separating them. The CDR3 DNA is TGTGCCAGCAGCCCAACGCGGGGCCGTGAAGCTTTCTTT. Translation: CASSPTRGREAFF. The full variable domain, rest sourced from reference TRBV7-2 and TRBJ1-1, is GAGVSQSPSNKVTEKGKDVELRCDPISGHTALYWYRQSLGQGLEFLIYFQGNSAPDKSGLPSDRFSAERTGGSVSTLTIQRTQQEDSAVYLCASSPTRGREAFFGQGTRLTVV.

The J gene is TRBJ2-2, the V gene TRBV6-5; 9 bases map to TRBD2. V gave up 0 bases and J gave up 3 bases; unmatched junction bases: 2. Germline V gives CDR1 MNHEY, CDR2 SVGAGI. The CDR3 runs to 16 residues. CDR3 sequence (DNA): TGTGCCAGCAGTTACTCACCTAGCGGGGACACCGGGGAGCTGTTTTTT. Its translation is CASSYSPSGDTGELFF.

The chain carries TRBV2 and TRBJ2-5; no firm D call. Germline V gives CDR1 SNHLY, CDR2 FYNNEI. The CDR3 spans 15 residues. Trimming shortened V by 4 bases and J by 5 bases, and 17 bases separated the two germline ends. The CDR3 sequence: CASSAVARHGETQYF. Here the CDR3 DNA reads TGTGCCAGCAGTGCAGTAGCCAGGCACGGTGAGACCCAGTACTTC.

CDR3 sequence reads: CASRNRDRGVSPLHF. CDR3 coding DNA: TGTGCCAGCAGAAACCGGGACAGGGGGGTCTCACCCCTCCACTTT. The V and J genes are TRBV6-5 and TRBJ1-6, with 11 bases matching TRBD1. This CDR3 contains 15 residues. Germline values: CDR1 MNHEY, CDR2 SVGAGI. J lost 10 bases, V lost 6 bases, and 8 bases had no gene match.

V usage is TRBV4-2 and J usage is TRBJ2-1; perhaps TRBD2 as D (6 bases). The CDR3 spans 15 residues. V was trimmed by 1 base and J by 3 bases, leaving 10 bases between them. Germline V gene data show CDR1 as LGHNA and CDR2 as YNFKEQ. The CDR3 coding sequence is TGTGCCAGCAGCCAAGTCACTAGCTACTACAATGAGCAGTTCTTC. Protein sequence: CASSQVTSYYNEQFF.

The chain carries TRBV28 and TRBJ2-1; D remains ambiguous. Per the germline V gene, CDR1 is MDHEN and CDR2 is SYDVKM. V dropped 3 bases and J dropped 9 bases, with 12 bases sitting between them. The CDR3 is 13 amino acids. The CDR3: CASSLIRFGEQFF. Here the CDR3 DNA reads TGTGCCAGCAGTTTGATACGCTTTGGTGAGCAGTTCTTC.

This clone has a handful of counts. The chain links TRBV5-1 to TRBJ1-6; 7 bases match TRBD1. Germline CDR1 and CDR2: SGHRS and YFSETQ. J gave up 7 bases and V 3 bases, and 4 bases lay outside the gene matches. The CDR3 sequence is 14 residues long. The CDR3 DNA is TGCGCCAGCAGCTCAAGACAGGGAAATTCACCCCTCCACTTT. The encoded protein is CASSSRQGNSPLHF.

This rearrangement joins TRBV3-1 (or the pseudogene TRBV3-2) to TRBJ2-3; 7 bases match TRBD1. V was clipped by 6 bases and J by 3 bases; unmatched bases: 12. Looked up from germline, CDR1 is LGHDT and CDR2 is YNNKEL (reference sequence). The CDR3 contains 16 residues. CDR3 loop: CASRQRTGTATDTQYF. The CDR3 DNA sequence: TGTGCCAGCAGGCAGAGGACCGGGACAGCTACAGATACGCAGTATTTT.

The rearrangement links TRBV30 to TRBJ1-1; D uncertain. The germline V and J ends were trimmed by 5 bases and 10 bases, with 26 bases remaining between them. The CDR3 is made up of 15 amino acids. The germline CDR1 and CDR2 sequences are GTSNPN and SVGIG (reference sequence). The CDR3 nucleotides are TGTGCCTGGCTAGGTCGGTTTTGGGCGCGTTTTGTAGCTTTCTTT. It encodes CAWLGRFWARFVAFF.

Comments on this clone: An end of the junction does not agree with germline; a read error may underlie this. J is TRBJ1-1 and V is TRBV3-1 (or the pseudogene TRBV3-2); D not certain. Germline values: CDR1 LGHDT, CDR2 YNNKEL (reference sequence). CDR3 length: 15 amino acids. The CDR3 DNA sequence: TGTGCCAGCAGCCCCGGGATTGCGTTGAAAACTGAAGCTTTCTTT. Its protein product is CASSPGIALKTEAFF.

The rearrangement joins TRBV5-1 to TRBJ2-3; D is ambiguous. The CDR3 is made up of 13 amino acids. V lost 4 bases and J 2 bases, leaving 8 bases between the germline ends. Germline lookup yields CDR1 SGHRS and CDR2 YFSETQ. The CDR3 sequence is CASSQTFTDTQYF. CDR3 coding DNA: TGCGCCAGCAGCCAAACCTTCACAGATACGCAGTATTTT.

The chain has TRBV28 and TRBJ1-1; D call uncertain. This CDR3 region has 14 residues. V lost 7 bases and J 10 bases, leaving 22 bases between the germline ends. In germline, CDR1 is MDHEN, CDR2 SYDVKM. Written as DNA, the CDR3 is TGTGCCAGCATTGCCACGCAGAGGACTTCGGGAGCTTTCTTT. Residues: CASIATQRTSGAFF.

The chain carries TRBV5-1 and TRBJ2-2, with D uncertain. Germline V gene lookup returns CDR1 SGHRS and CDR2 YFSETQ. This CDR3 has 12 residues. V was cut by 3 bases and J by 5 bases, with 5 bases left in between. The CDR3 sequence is CASSWGTGELFF. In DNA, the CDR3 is TGCGCCAGCAGCTGGGGAACCGGGGAGCTGTTTTTT.

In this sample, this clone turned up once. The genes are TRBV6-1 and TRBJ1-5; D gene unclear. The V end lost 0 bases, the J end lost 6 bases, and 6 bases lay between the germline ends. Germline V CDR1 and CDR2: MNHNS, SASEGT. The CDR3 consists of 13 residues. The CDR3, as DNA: TGTGCCAGCAGTGAAGCGCGGGGTCAGCCCCAGCATTTT. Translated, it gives CASSEARGQPQHF.

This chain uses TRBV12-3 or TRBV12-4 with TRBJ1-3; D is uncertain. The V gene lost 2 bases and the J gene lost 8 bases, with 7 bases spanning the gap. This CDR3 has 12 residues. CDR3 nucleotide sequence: TGTGCCAGCAGTTTACCCCCGGACACCATATATTTT. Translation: CASSLPPDTIYF.

The CDR3 is CSVGQGPGNQPQHF. The CDR3, as DNA: TGCAGCGTAGGACAGGGGCCCGGCAATCAGCCCCAGCATTTT. The chain is built from TRBV29-1 and TRBJ1-5, with 9 bases lining up with TRBD1. Trimming cost V 6 bases and J 2 bases; bases outside gene matches: 5. The CDR3 loop spans 14 amino acids. In germline, CDR1 is SQVTM, CDR2 ANQGSEA. Combining the CDR3 with reference TRBV29-1 and TRBJ1-5 gives the whole variable domain SAVISQKPSRDICQRGTSLTIQCQVDSQVTMMFWYRQQPGQSLTLIATANQGSEATYESGFVIDKFPISRPNLTFSTLTVSNMSPEDSSIYLCSVGQGPGNQPQHFGDGTRLSIL.

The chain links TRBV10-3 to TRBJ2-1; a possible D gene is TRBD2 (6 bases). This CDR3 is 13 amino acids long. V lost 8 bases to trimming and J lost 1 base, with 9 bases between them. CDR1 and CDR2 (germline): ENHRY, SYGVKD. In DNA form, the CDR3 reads TGTGCCATCGGCGGGGCATCCTACAATGAGCAGTTCTTC. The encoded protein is CAIGGASYNEQFF.

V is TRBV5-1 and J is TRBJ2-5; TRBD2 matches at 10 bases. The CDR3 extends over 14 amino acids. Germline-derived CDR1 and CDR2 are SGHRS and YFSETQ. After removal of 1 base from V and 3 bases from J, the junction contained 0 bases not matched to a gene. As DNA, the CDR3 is TGCGCCAGCAGCTTGACTAGCGGGGAAGAGACCCAGTACTTC. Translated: CASSLTSGEETQYF. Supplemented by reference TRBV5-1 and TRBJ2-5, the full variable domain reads KAGVTQTPRYLIKTRGQQVTLSCSPISGHRSVSWYQQTPGQGLQFLFEYFSETQRNKGNFPGRFSGRQFSNSRSEMNVSTLELGDSALYLCASSLTSGEETQYFGPGTRLLVL.

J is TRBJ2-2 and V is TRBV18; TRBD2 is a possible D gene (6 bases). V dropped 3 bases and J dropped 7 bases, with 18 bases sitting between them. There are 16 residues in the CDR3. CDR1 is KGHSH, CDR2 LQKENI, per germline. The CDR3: CASSPSRRERGGELFF. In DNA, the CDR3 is TGTGCCAGCTCACCTTCACGTCGGGAGAGAGGCGGGGAGCTGTTTTTT.

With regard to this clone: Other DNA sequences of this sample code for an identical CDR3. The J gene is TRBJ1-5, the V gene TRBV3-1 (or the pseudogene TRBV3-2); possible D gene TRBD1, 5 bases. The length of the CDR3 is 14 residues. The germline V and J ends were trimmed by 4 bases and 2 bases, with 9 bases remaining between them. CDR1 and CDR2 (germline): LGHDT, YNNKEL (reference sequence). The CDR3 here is CASSPRGGNQPQHF. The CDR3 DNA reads TGTGCCAGCAGCCCTCGGGGGGGCAATCAGCCCCAGCATTTT.

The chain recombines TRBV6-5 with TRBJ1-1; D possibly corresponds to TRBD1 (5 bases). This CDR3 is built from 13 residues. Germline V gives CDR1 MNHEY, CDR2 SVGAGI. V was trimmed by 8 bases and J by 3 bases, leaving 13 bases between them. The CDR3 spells CASGRGKDTEAFF. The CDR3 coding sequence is TGTGCCAGCGGTAGGGGAAAGGACACTGAAGCTTTCTTT.

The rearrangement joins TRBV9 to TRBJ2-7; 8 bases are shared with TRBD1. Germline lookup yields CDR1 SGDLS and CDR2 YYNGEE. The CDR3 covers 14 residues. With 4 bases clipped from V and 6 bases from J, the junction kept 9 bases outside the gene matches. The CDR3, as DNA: TGTGCCAGCAGCCCCCGGACAGGGTCGGGCGAGCAGTACTTC. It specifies CASSPRTGSGEQYF.